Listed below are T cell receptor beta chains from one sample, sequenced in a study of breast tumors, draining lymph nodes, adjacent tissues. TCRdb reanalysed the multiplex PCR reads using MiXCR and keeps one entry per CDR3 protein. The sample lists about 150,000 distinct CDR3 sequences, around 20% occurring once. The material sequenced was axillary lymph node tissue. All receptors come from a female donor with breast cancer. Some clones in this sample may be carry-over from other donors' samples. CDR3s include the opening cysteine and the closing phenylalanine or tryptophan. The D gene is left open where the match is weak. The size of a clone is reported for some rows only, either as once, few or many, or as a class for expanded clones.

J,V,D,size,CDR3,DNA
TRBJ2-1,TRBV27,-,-,CASSLGGDSYNEQFF,TGTGCCAGCAGTTTAGGTGGGGACTCCTACAATGAGCAGTTCTTC
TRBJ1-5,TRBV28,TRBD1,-,CARRLLGQLSSNQPQHF,TGTGCCCGCAGGTTGTTGGGACAGCTTAGCAGCAATCAGCCCCAGCATTTT
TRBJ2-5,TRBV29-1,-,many,CSVEHAQETQYF,TGCAGCGTTGAACATGCCCAAGAGACCCAGTACTTC
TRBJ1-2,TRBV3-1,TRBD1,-,CASSQGGSGGWLNYGYTF,TGTGCCAGCAGCCAAGGAGGATCAGGGGGTTGGTTAAACTATGGCTACACCTTC
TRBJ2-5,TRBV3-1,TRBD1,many,CASSHHGWDRGKETQYF,TGTGCCAGCAGCCATCACGGCTGGGACAGGGGGAAAGAGACCCAGTACTTC
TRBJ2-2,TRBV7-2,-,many,CASSLTPWTANTGELFF,TGTGCCAGCAGCTTAACCCCCTGGACAGCAAACACCGGGGAGCTGTTTTTT
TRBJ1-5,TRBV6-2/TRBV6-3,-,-,CASRMTGSNQPQHF,TGTGCCAGCAGGATGACAGGTAGCAATCAGCCCCAGCATTTT
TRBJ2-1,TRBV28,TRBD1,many,CASSPRTGTYNEQFF,TGTGCCAGCAGTCCCCGGACAGGGACCTACAATGAGCAGTTCTTC
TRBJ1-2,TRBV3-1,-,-,CASSHGGERRPNYGYTF,TGTGCCAGCAGCCACGGGGGAGAGAGGAGGCCCAACTATGGCTACACCTTC
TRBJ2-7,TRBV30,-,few,CAWSKNWAGSSYEQYF,TGTGCCTGGAGTAAAAATTGGGCAGGGAGCTCCTACGAGCAGTACTTC
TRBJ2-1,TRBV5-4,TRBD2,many,CASRYPREGLDEQFF,TGTGCCAGCAGATATCCCCGGGAGGGCCTTGATGAGCAGTTCTTC
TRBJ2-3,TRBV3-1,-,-,CASSQDRRGGTQYF,TGTGCCAGCAGCCAAGACAGGCGGGGTGGTACGCAGTATTTT
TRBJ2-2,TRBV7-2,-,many,CASTLGPANTGELFF,TGTGCCAGCACCTTGGGACCGGCGAACACCGGGGAGCTGTTTTTT
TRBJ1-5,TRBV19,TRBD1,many,CASSIGTGGDQPQHF,TGTGCCAGTAGTATTGGGACAGGGGGGGATCAGCCCCAGCATTTT
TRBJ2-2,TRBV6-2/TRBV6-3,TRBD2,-,CASELNQERTRITSGRPTGELFF,TGTGCCAGCGAATTAAACCAAGAGAGGACGCGAATTACTAGCGGGAGGCCCACCGGGGAGCTGTTTTTT
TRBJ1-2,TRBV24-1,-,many,CATSEEGRTYGYTF,TGTGCCACCAGTGAGGAGGGTAGAACCTATGGCTACACCTTC
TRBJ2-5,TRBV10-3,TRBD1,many,CANSQGATETQYF,TGTGCCAACTCACAGGGGGCTACGGAGACCCAGTACTTC
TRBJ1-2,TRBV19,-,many,CASSNDRLLNYGYTF,TGTGCCAGTAGTAACGACAGGCTCCTTAACTATGGCTACACCTTC
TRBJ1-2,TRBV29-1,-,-,CSVEDQSYGSTF,TGCAGCGTTGAGGATCAGAGCTATGGCTCCACCTTC
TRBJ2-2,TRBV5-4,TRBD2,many,CASTQGTSGNPGELFF,TGTGCCAGCACCCAAGGGACTAGCGGGAATCCCGGGGAGCTGTTTTTT
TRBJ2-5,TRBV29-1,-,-,CGADYRVGAETQYF,TGCGGCGCTGACTACAGGGTGGGGGCAGAGACCCAGTACTTC
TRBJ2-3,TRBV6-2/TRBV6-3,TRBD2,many,CASSRDSGASTDTQYF,TGTGCCAGCAGTCGCGATAGCGGGGCTAGCACAGATACGCAGTATTTT
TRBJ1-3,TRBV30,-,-,CAWSVTGDYSGNTIYF,TGTGCCTGGAGTGTAACGGGGGACTACTCTGGAAACACCATATATTTT
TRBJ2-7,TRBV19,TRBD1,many,CASSIRQGSTYEQYF,TGTGCCAGTAGTATCCGACAGGGGTCTACGTACGAGCAGTACTTC
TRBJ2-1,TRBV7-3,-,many,CASSPRPGGWNEQFF,TGTGCCAGCAGCCCACGTCCAGGGGGGTGGAATGAGCAGTTCTTC
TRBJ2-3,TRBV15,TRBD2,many,CATSRDLLAGGVTDTQYF,TGTGCCACCAGCAGAGATCTTTTAGCGGGAGGGGTCACAGATACGCAGTATTTT